This TCR beta chain comes out of a study of cytomegalovirus exposure and HLA in healthy donors. Study-wide background: Early released data had about 80 million unique TCRs, all coming from HLA-typed donors. Study conclusions and caveats: An observed cluster of highly shared sequence variants was recorded as a likely sequencing artifact.

The PCR ran on 60 Vbeta and 13 Jbeta primers. Method: immunoSEQ multiplex PCR; TCRdb's copy keeps in-frame clones and lacks some. In all, the sample yields 50,000 to 70,000 clones. With regard to this clone: The target antigen is unknown.

This CDR3 has 15 residues. V trimming: 0 bases; J trimming: 3 bases; junction bases outside the gene matches: 4. Germline V lookup: CDR1 LGHNA, CDR2 YSLEER. Every donor was a healthy person donating bone marrow. The source material was PBMCs. This sequence was found in a male donor in good health and CMV-seronegative. The gene calls are TRBV4-3 and TRBJ2-7; 8 bases are shared with TRBD2. The CDR3 bases are TGCGCCAGCAGCCAAGAGAATAGCGGGGACTACGAGCAGTACTTC. Translation: CASSQENSGDYEQYF.